The 28 T cell receptor beta chains in this list originate from one sample, sequenced in a study of T cells of healthy individuals. Via MiXCR, TCRdb re-called the 5' RACE reads, giving one row per CDR3 protein. Of 45,000 to 60,000 distinct CDR3 sequences in the sample, roughly 14% were seen once. The receptor source for this set is a human donor in good health.

This clonotype has a count of ten or more. The V gene is TRBV29-1, the J gene TRBJ2-2; weak D call: TRBD2 (7 bases). The CDR3 has 14 residues. Trimming removed 4 bases at V and 4 bases at J, with 13 bases between. The germline V gene has CDR1 SQVTM and CDR2 ANQGSEA. The CDR3 nucleotides read TGCAGCGTTGTCGCGGGGGCCTTCACCGGGGAGCTGTTTTTT. Residues: CSVVAGAFTGELFF.

This clonotype turned up a few times. The chain is built from TRBV9 and TRBJ2-5, with TRBD1 as a possible D gene (7 bases). This CDR3 has 16 residues. V lost 4 bases and J 4 bases, leaving 20 bases between the germline ends. CDR1 SGDLS and CDR2 YYNGEE come from the germline V gene. For the CDR3, the DNA is TGTGCCAGCAGCCCCAGTGTCAGGGGGGATCTAGAGACCCAGTACTTC. This translates into CASSPSVRGDLETQYF.

Here the CDR3 DNA reads TGTGCCACCCAACTAGCGGGAGGAGACAATGAGCAGTTCTTC. It translates to CATQLAGGDNEQFF. This chain links TRBV24-1 with TRBJ2-1, with TRBD2 identical over 12 bases. The CDR3 has 14 amino acids. Germline V gene data show CDR1 as KGHDR and CDR2 as SFDVKD. The trim removed 9 bases at V and 5 bases at J, leaving 4 bases unmatched.

This clonotype was observed many times. The chain has TRBV7-9 and TRBJ1-2; TRBD1 matches 7 bases. Germline-derived CDR1 and CDR2 are SEHNR and FQNEAQ (reference sequence). V trimming: 0 bases; J trimming: 3 bases; junction bases outside the gene matches: 1. The CDR3 spans 14 residues. In DNA, the CDR3 is TGTGCCAGCAGCTTAGCTGGGACAGACTATGGCTACACCTTC. Amino acids: CASSLAGTDYGYTF. Filled out from reference TRBV7-9 and TRBJ1-2, the complete variable domain reads DTGVSQNPRHKITKRGQNVTFRCDPISEHNRLYWYRQTLGQGPEFLTYFQNEAQLEKSRLLSDRFSAERPKGSFSTLEIQRTEQGDSAMYLCASSLAGTDYGYTFGSGTRLTVV.

CDR3 sequence reads: CASSVVTGAGEAFF. Here the CDR3 DNA reads TGTGCCAGCAGCGTAGTAACAGGGGCTGGTGAAGCTTTCTTT. The chain uses TRBV9 and TRBJ1-1; TRBD1 matches 7 bases. V trimming: 0 bases; J trimming: 7 bases; junction bases outside the gene matches: 6. The CDR3 runs to 14 residues. Germline V gene lookup returns CDR1 SGDLS and CDR2 YYNGEE.

To note about this clonotype: The junction and the germline gene differ at one end; a read error may be behind it. V usage is TRBV4-1 and J usage is TRBJ1-4; D is ambiguous. In germline, CDR1 is MGHRA, CDR2 YSYEKL. This CDR3 is 15 amino acids long. The CDR3 nucleotides read TGCGTCAGCAGCCAAGTCGTTGGAACTAATGAAAAACTGTTTTTT. This sequence encodes CVSSQVVGTNEKLFF.

The rearrangement uses TRBV4-3 and TRBJ1-6; D gene uncertain. This CDR3 is 16 amino acids long. V was cut by 0 bases and J by 0 bases, with 6 bases left in between. Germline V gene sequence: CDR1 LGHNA, CDR2 YSLEER. The CDR3 bases are TGCGCCAGCAGCCAAGAGGGGAGCTCCTATAATTCACCCCTCCACTTT. It encodes CASSQEGSSYNSPLHF.

This clonotype was picked up a small number of times. This chain connects TRBV29-1 to TRBJ1-1, with D perhaps TRBD1 (5 bases). The CDR3 has 13 amino acids. Looked up from germline, CDR1 is SQVTM and CDR2 is ANQGSEA. The germline V and J ends were trimmed by 7 bases and 1 base, with 13 bases remaining between them. The CDR3 loop is CSARTGGNTEAFF. For the CDR3, the DNA is TGCAGCGCCCGCACGGGGGGGAACACTGAAGCTTTCTTT.

In DNA form, the CDR3 reads TGTGCCAGCAGTGGTCCCAGGGGCTCTGGGGCCAACGTCCTGACTTTC. The encoded protein is CASSGPRGSGANVLTF. The chain recombines TRBV2 with TRBJ2-6, with D maybe TRBD1 (6 bases). Trimming removed 4 bases at V and 0 bases at J, with 10 bases between. The CDR3 runs 16 residues. Germline-derived CDR1 and CDR2 are SNHLY and FYNNEI.

This clonotype was detected many times. This sequence joins TRBV20-1 and TRBJ2-7; D uncertain. The germline V gene has CDR1 DFQATT and CDR2 SNEGSKA (reference sequence). The CDR3 length is 16 residues. With 3 bases removed from V and 6 bases from J, the gap between germline ends came to 24 bases. CDR3 sequence: CSASPGSRSGIPEQYF. The CDR3 DNA follows: TGCAGTGCTAGTCCCGGGTCTAGGAGTGGAATCCCCGAGCAGTACTTC.

This clonotype has only a few counts. This chain uses TRBV3-1 with TRBJ1-1; D is uncertain. V was shortened by 7 bases and J by 4 bases, with 16 bases between the two germline ends. CDR1 and CDR2 (germline): LGHDT, YNNKEL (reference sequence). CDR3 size: 14 residues. The CDR3 sequence: CASTLRAAGTEAFF. CDR3 sequence (DNA): TGTGCCAGCACCCTTCGAGCCGCGGGCACTGAAGCTTTCTTT.

To note about this clonotype: Here the CDR3 omits its conserved ending phenylalanine or tryptophan, so a read error is the likely source. The V gene is TRBV5-1, the J gene TRBJ2-7; D perhaps matches TRBD2 (6 bases). Trimming stripped 7 bases from V and 0 bases from J, with 14 bases between. Germline lookup yields CDR1 SGHRS and CDR2 YFSETQ. The CDR3 contains 14 residues. The CDR3 DNA reads TGCGCCAGCGGGGGAGGATGGAGCTCCTACGAGCAGTACATC. Protein: CASGGGWSSYEQYI.

V usage is TRBV5-1 and J usage is TRBJ1-2; perhaps TRBD1 as D (5 bases). V lost 5 bases and J 4 bases, leaving 18 bases between the germline ends. In germline, CDR1 is SGHRS, CDR2 YFSETQ. The CDR3 totals 15 residues. The CDR3 sequence: CASSISQAGLYGYTF. The CDR3 nucleotides read TGCGCCAGCAGTATCTCACAGGCGGGACTCTATGGCTACACCTTC.

This clonotype was detected many times. CDR3 in amino acids: CATSVRGDYYTDTQYF. CDR3 in DNA: TGTGCCACCAGTGTCCGCGGGGACTACTACACAGATACGCAGTATTTT. This chain joins TRBV24-1 and TRBJ2-3; 7 bases are shared with TRBD2. With 5 bases clipped from V and 2 bases from J, the junction kept 9 bases outside the gene matches. From germline, CDR1 is KGHDR and CDR2 SFDVKD. This CDR3 has 16 residues.

This clonotype was observed many times. V is TRBV25-1 and J is TRBJ1-2; perhaps TRBD1 as D (5 bases). The V gene's germline CDR1 is MGHDK and CDR2 SYGVNS. Trimming pared 0 bases from V and 3 bases from J, leaving 8 bases between. The CDR3 is 14 residues long. The CDR3 nucleotides are TGTGCCAGCAGTGAATACGACAGCTACTATGGCTACACCTTC. It encodes CASSEYDSYYGYTF.

Many counts were recorded for this clonotype. The chain recombines TRBV20-1 with TRBJ2-5; D is possibly TRBD2 (5 bases). The CDR3 runs to 13 residues. CDR1 and CDR2 from the germline V gene are DFQATT and SNEGSKA (reference sequence). V was shortened by 5 bases and J by 3 bases, with 13 bases between the two germline ends. CDR3 DNA sequence: TGCAGTGCTTTTGAGGACTCTAAAGAGACCCAGTACTTC. Translated, it gives CSAFEDSKETQYF.

This clonotype was seen repeatedly, ten times or more. The chain links TRBV3-1 to TRBJ1-1, with 7 bases lining up with TRBD1. The CDR3 is made up of 18 amino acids. CDR1 LGHDT and CDR2 YNNKEL come from the germline V gene (reference sequence). Germline trimming cut 2 bases from V and 4 bases from J; bases unmatched to any gene: 16. As DNA, the CDR3 is TGTGCCAGCAGCCAATGGGGGGGGCGACAGGGTTCGAGCACTGAAGCTTTCTTT. Its translation is CASSQWGGRQGSSTEAFF. Complete variable domain (other parts from reference TRBV3-1 and TRBJ1-1): DTAVSQTPKYLVTQMGNDKSIKCEQNLGHDTMYWYKQDSKKFLKIMFSYNNKELIINETVPNRFSPKSPDKAHLNLHINSLELGDSAVYFCASSQWGGRQGSSTEAFFGQGTRLTVV.

In its sample, this clonotype was seen many times. CDR3 sequence: CASSFSGTGGSGGELFF. CDR3 coding DNA: TGTGCCAGCAGCTTCTCCGGGACAGGGGGCTCTGGCGGGGAGCTGTTTTTT. The rearrangement uses TRBV7-2 and TRBJ2-2; 12 nucleotides align to TRBD1. This CDR3 comprises 17 residues. J gave up 7 bases and V 3 bases, and 9 bases lay outside the gene matches. Germline V lookup: CDR1 SGHTA, CDR2 FQGNSA.

This clonotype was recorded many times. The chain recombines TRBV20-1 with TRBJ1-2; 7 nucleotides align to TRBD1. V lost 1 base to trimming and J lost 5 bases; unmatched junction nucleotides: 10. Per germline, CDR1 DFQATT and CDR2 SNEGSKA (reference sequence). The CDR3 extends over 15 amino acids. DNA for the CDR3: TGCAGTGCTAGAGGAAGTTTGGGACAGCAGTATGGCTACACCTTC. Its protein product is CSARGSLGQQYGYTF.

The table lists this clonotype with a few counts. The genes are TRBV2 and TRBJ2-2; D might be TRBD1 or TRBD2, each matching 7 bases. Deletions cut 7 bases from V and 0 bases from J, with 18 bases between. The germline V gene has CDR1 SNHLY and CDR2 FYNNEI. This CDR3 is built from 17 residues. The CDR3 protein is CASTRGGTSPNTGELFF. Here the CDR3 DNA reads TGTGCCAGCACCAGGGGGGGAACTAGCCCGAACACCGGGGAGCTGTTTTTT.

The table lists this clonotype with a few counts. The J gene is TRBJ2-7, the V gene TRBV6-2 or TRBV6-3; D is uncertain. The V and J ends lost 2 bases and 0 bases respectively, with 11 bases between them. CDR1 and CDR2 (germline): MNHEY, SVGEGT. This CDR3 comprises 15 residues. This chain's CDR3 is CASSYVGPISYEQYF. Written as DNA, the CDR3 is TGTGCCAGCAGTTACGTTGGGCCCATCTCCTACGAGCAGTACTTC.

In its sample, this clonotype was seen many times. The chain recombines TRBV15 with TRBJ1-1; D remains ambiguous. V was clipped by 3 bases and J by 1 base, with 6 bases between them. Germline V gene sequence: CDR1 LNHNV, CDR2 YYDKDF (reference sequence). The CDR3 runs 13 residues. The CDR3 DNA sequence: TGTGCCACCAGCAGCGACACGAACACTGAAGCTTTCTTT. Translated: CATSSDTNTEAFF. The full variable domain, in which reference TRBV15 and TRBJ1-1 provide the parts outside the CDR3, is DAMVIQNPRYQVTQFGKPVTLSCSQTLNHNVMYWYQQKSSQAPKLLFHYYDKDFNNEADTPDNFQSRRPNTSFCFLDIRSPGLGDTAMYLCATSSDTNTEAFFGQGTRLTVV.

Of note for this clonotype: A much larger clone differs from this one at a single base, so this may be a read error. The gene calls are TRBV7-8 and TRBJ2-1; tentative D call: TRBD1 (7 bases). The CDR3 runs to 16 residues. Germline CDR1 and CDR2: SGHVS and FQNEAQ. The CDR3 DNA follows: TGTGCCAGCAGATTAGCGGAGGGGGCAGGCTACAATGAGCAGTTCTTC. Its translation: CASRLAEGAGYNEQFF.

This clonotype has a count of ten or more. The rearrangement links TRBV5-1 to TRBJ1-4; D uncertain. The CDR3 runs to 15 residues. The germline V gene encodes CDR1 SGHRS and CDR2 YFSETQ. V lost 4 bases to trimming and J lost 8 bases, with 18 bases between them. CDR3 sequence (DNA): TGCGCCAGCAGCCCGGACCCCTCGTCGGACGAAAAACTGTTTTTT. Translation gives CASSPDPSSDEKLFF. Using reference TRBV5-1 and TRBJ1-4 for the parts outside the CDR3, the full variable domain is KAGVTQTPRYLIKTRGQQVTLSCSPISGHRSVSWYQQTPGQGLQFLFEYFSETQRNKGNFPGRFSGRQFSNSRSEMNVSTLELGDSALYLCASSPDPSSDEKLFFGSGTQLSVL.

The CDR3 coding sequence is TGCAGTGCTACCTCAGGGGGCCCAGAGACCCAGTACTTC. Amino acids: CSATSGGPETQYF. The chain is built from TRBV20-1 and TRBJ2-5; 8 bases line up with TRBD1. The CDR3 has 13 residues. Germline CDR1 reads DFQATT; CDR2 reads SNEGSKA (reference sequence). V lost 4 bases, J lost 4 bases, and 5 bases stayed unmatched.

At least ten counts were recorded for this clonotype. This chain uses TRBV18 with TRBJ1-1, with 10 bases that match TRBD1. Trimming removed 3 bases from V and 7 bases from J; junction bases left unmatched: 5. The germline V gene encodes CDR1 KGHSH and CDR2 LQKENI. The CDR3 runs 14 residues. The CDR3 sequence: CASSPYGTGDEAFF. The CDR3 nucleotides are TGTGCCAGCTCACCGTACGGGACAGGGGATGAAGCTTTCTTT.

The chain employs TRBV19 and TRBJ1-5; a possible D gene is TRBD1 (5 bases). CDR3 length equals 14 residues. V shed 5 bases and J shed 6 bases, with 14 bases lying between them. The V gene's germline CDR1 is LNHDA and CDR2 SQIVND (reference sequence). CDR3 region: CASSHRDGAQPQHF. The CDR3 region has the DNA TGTGCCAGTAGTCACCGGGACGGTGCTCAGCCCCAGCATTTT. The whole variable domain, filled in from reference TRBV19 and TRBJ1-5, reads DGGITQSPKYLFRKEGQNVTLSCEQNLNHDAMYWYRQDPGQGLRLIYYSQIVNDFQKGDIAEGYSVSREKKESFPLTVTSAQKNPTAFYLCASSHRDGAQPQHFGDGTRLSIL.

CDR3 amino acids: CSARPLRGGPSGGGDTQYF. DNA for the CDR3: TGCAGTGCTAGACCACTAAGGGGGGGGCCTAGCGGGGGAGGAGATACGCAGTATTTT. The V gene is TRBV20-1, the J gene TRBJ2-3; 10 nucleotides agree with TRBD2. This CDR3 has 19 amino acids. Per the germline V gene, CDR1 is DFQATT and CDR2 is SNEGSKA (reference sequence). Trimming cost V 2 bases and J 5 bases; bases outside gene matches: 19.